The 8 T cell receptor beta chains below come from one sample, sequenced in a study of OX40 agonist ivuxolimab in advanced cancers. Clones were read by immunoSEQ multiplex PCR, and TCRdb kept only the in-frame ones, dropping some. This sample has around 100,000 clones, with less than 95% found just once. This material consisted of CD4+ or CD8+ T cells sorted from blood, taken in a trial of the OX40 agonist ivuxolimab. The receptors come from an adult with an advanced solid tumor such as melanoma, head and neck, liver or kidney cancer.

The V and J genes are TRBV10-1 and TRBJ2-3; D uncertain. In germline, CDR1 is WNHNN, CDR2 SYGVQD (reference sequence). Trimming took off 3 bases at V and 2 bases at J, with 18 bases between the two ends. CDR3 length: 17 residues. The CDR3 DNA sequence: TGCGCCAGCAGTGATTTCCTCGGATTAGCCTCCACAGATACGCAGTATTTT. Its translation: CASSDFLGLASTDTQYF.

To note about this clone: Other DNA variants within this sample encode the same CDR3. The CDR3 here is CASSLGSRSSGANVLTF. CDR3 coding DNA: TGCGCCAGCAGCTTGGGATCCAGGAGCTCTGGGGCCAACGTCCTGACTTTC. J is TRBJ2-6 and V is TRBV5-1; no reliable D call. Deletions cut 0 bases from V and 0 bases from J, with 10 bases between. Germline lookup yields CDR1 SGHRS and CDR2 YFSETQ. The CDR3 is made up of 17 amino acids.

The V call is TRBV6-1, the J call TRBJ2-7; 9 bases are shared with TRBD1. The V gene's germline CDR1 is MNHNS and CDR2 SASEGT. The junction had 5 bases not matched to a gene; V was cut back by 7 bases and J by 4 bases. The CDR3 spans 13 residues. CDR3 DNA sequence: TGTGCCAGCACGAGGACAGGGGTTTACGAGCAGTACTTC. This codes for CASTRTGVYEQYF.

The chain joins TRBV4-2 to TRBJ2-7, with 10 nucleotides matching TRBD2. CDR1 is LGHNA, CDR2 YNFKEQ, per germline. V dropped 0 bases and J dropped 0; count of bases not matched to a gene: 5. The CDR3 extends over 17 amino acids. Here the CDR3 reads CASSQDRASGSSYEQYF. In DNA form, the CDR3 reads TGTGCCAGCAGCCAAGATCGAGCTAGCGGGAGCTCCTACGAGCAGTACTTC.

The chain links TRBV7-2 to TRBJ1-5; 7 positions agree with TRBD1. Germline V gives CDR1 SGHTA, CDR2 FQGNSA. Trimming cost V 5 bases and J 8 bases; bases outside gene matches: 9. The CDR3 extends over 14 amino acids. The CDR3 protein is CASSPMTGSEPQHF. CDR3 bases: TGTGCCAGCAGCCCTATGACAGGGAGTGAGCCCCAGCATTTT.

This clone has just a few counts. The rearrangement joins TRBV7-9 to TRBJ1-1, with D possibly matching TRBD1 (5 bases). Germline CDR1 is SEHNR and CDR2 is FQNEAQ (reference sequence). The CDR3 consists of 13 residues. Trimming took 4 bases from V and 0 from J, leaving 6 bases between them. CDR3 DNA sequence: TGTGCCAGCAGCTGGGACTTGAACACTGAAGCTTTCTTT. Translation: CASSWDLNTEAFF. Complete variable domain (other parts from reference TRBV7-9 and TRBJ1-1): DTGVSQNPRHKITKRGQNVTFRCDPISEHNRLYWYRQTLGQGPEFLTYFQNEAQLEKSRLLSDRFSAERPKGSFSTLEIQRTEQGDSAMYLCASSWDLNTEAFFGQGTRLTVV.

The J gene is TRBJ1-2, the V gene TRBV18; no clear D. Trimming left V 4 bases short and J 0 bases short, with 3 bases between. Germline V gives CDR1 KGHSH, CDR2 LQKENI. CDR3 size: 12 residues. This chain's CDR3 is CASSLANYGYTF. In DNA form, the CDR3 reads TGTGCCAGCTCACTGGCTAACTATGGCTACACCTTC.

This clone was observed once. The sample holds other DNA sequences that translate to the same CDR3. This chain joins TRBV6-5 and TRBJ2-7, with TRBD1 matching over 8 bases. The CDR3 contains 14 residues. Germline V gives CDR1 MNHEY, CDR2 SVGAGI. V was clipped by 5 bases and J by 0 bases; unmatched bases: 3. CDR3 DNA: TGTGCCAGCAGTAGAACAGGGGGCTCCTACGAGCAGTACTTC. Translating gives CASSRTGGSYEQYF.